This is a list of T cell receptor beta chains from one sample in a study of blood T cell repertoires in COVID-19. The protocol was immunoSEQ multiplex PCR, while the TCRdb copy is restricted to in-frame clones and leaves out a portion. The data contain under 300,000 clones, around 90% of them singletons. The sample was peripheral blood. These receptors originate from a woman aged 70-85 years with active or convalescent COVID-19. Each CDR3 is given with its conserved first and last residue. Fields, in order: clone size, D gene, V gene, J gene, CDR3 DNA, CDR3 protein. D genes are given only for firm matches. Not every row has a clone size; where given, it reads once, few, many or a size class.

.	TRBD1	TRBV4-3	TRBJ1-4	TGCGCCAGCAGCCAAGATCTTGTGGACAGGGGTAATGAAAAACTGTTTTTT	CASSQDLVDRGNEKLFF
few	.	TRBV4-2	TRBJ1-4	TGTGCCAGCAGCCAAGAGGGGACTTCGCCCGAAAAACTGTTTTTT	CASSQEGTSPEKLFF
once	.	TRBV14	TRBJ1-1	TGTGCCAGCAGCCAAGTCAGAGGTACTGAAGCTTTCTTT	CASSQVRGTEAFF
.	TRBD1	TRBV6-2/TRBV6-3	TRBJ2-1	TGTGCCAGCAGTTACTCGGCAGGGGGTCCCAATGAGCAGTTCTTC	CASSYSAGGPNEQFF
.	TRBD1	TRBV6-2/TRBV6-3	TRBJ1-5	TGTGCCAGCAGCCCTTACAGGGGGCGAGGCAATCAGCCCCAGCATTTT	CASSPYRGRGNQPQHF
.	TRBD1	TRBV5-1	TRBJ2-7	TGCGCCAGCAGCTGGGGGACAGGCGAAGAGCAGTACTTC	CASSWGTGEEQYF
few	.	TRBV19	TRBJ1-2	TGTGCCAGTAGTAACGGAGTAAGTGGCTACACCTTC	CASSNGVSGYTF
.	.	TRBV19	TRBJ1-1	TGTGCCAGTAGAACAATCGCCGGGTCAAACACTGAAGCTTTCTTT	CASRTIAGSNTEAFF
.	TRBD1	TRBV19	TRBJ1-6	TGTGCCAGTAGTCAGGGGGTGAATTCACCCCTCCACTTT	CASSQGVNSPLHF
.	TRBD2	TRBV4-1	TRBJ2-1	TGCGCCAGCAACTCAGGCCCAGCGGGGGGTGAGTATGAGCAGTTCTTC	CASNSGPAGGEYEQFF
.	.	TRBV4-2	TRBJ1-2	TGTGCCAGCAGCCAAGGCCAGGGAAACAACTATGGCTACACCTTC	CASSQGQGNNYGYTF
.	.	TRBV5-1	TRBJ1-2	TGCGCCAGCAGCTTGGGACCGCGGGGCTCTGGCTACACCTTC	CASSLGPRGSGYTF
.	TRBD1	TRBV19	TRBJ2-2	TGTGCCAGTTCAACAGGGGATCGACGAGCCGGGGAGCTGTTTTTT	CASSTGDRRAGELFF
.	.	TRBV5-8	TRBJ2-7	TGTGCCAGCAGCTTGCGGTCGAGTTACGAGCAGTACTTC	CASSLRSSYEQYF
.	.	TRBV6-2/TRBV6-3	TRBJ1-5	TGTGCCAGCAGTTACACTCGGAGCAATCAGCCCCAGCATTTT	CASSYTRSNQPQHF